The clone carrying this T cell receptor beta chain is a singleton in its sample. Its antigen is undetermined. The data originate from a study of shared clonotypes between healthy human individuals. Overall study results and limits: Non-shared clonotypes showed lower generation probabilities than clonotypes common to all four donors. Among donors, clonotype sharing was expected to be affected by sequencing depth.

The authors distributed each subset's genomic DNA evenly over several immunoSEQ plates. In the authors' workflow: Filtering differed because ImmunoSEQ produced junction-only sequences that carried no quality scores. Profiled with immunoSEQ multiplex PCR; TCRdb holds only in-frame clones, not every one. V, J and clone size are taken as reported in that table, and D and trimming were inferred from the DNA itself. The sample lists 2 million to 2.5 million clones, 93% occurring once. Sequenced: naive CD4+ T cells from PBMCs. This sample's subset: CD45RA+ positively selected. This receptor was taken from a man aged 18 to 35 in good health. Some clones in this sample may be carry-over from other donors' samples.

Written as DNA, the CDR3 is TGTGCCAGCAGCCCCCTCGTGCCACAAGGCGGTGAGCAGTTCTTC. Protein product: CASSPLVPQGGEQFF. The chain links TRBV5-5 to TRBJ2-1; D is unresolved. The CDR3 length is 15 residues. Germline V gives CDR1 SGHKS, CDR2 YYEKEE (reference sequence). V dropped 4 bases and J dropped 9 bases, with 20 bases sitting between them.